A single sample is the source of the 4 T cell receptor beta chains below, sequenced in a study of sequential checkpoint blockade in melanoma. Sample treatment: randomized to nivolumab then ipilimumab (arm A) or the reverse (arm B). The method was immunoSEQ multiplex PCR; TCRdb's version includes in-frame clones alone and lacks a portion of them. The sample comprises 13,000 to 15,000 clones, 70% to 80% of which are singletons, and under 35% rests with the top ten. The input for sequencing was CD8+ T cells sorted from blood (inferred from file names), taken from a patient given nivolumab and ipilimumab in sequence. The source is a human donor with melanoma.

The chain's CDR3 is CASSATQGQSGNTIYF. As DNA, the CDR3 is TGTGCCAGCAGCGCAACACAGGGGCAATCTGGAAACACCATATATTTT. The chain joins TRBV9 to TRBJ1-3, with 7 bases matching TRBD1. The CDR3 runs to 16 residues. Germline V gives CDR1 SGDLS, CDR2 YYNGEE. Losses at the gene ends were 3 bases for V and 1 base for J; bases not matched to a gene: 7.

The chain carries TRBV11-2 and TRBJ2-7, with D tentatively TRBD1 (6 bases). CDR1 SGHAT and CDR2 FQNNGV come from the germline V gene. Trimming removed 0 bases at V and 5 bases at J, with 14 bases between. The CDR3 totals 15 residues. CDR3 DNA sequence: TGTGCCAGCAGCTTAGATCAGGGGAGTCACAACGAGCAGTACTTC. Residues: CASSLDQGSHNEQYF.

The V gene is TRBV6-6, the J gene TRBJ1-5; TRBD1 is a possible D gene (6 bases). Germline V gene data show CDR1 as MNHNY and CDR2 as SVGAGI (reference sequence). V lost 0 bases and J lost 1, with 7 bases in between. The length of the CDR3 is 15 residues. This chain's CDR3 is CASSYSQGSNQPQHF. CDR3 sequence (DNA): TGTGCCAGCAGTTACTCGCAGGGGAGCAATCAGCCCCAGCATTTT.

The V and J genes are TRBV5-1 and TRBJ2-5; TRBD2 might be the D (5 bases). Germline V lookup: CDR1 SGHRS, CDR2 YFSETQ. V lost 0 bases, J lost 4 bases, and 13 bases lay in between. The CDR3 is 15 amino acids. The CDR3: CASSLARAYGETQYF. CDR3 in DNA: TGCGCCAGCAGCTTGGCGAGGGCTTACGGAGAGACCCAGTACTTC.